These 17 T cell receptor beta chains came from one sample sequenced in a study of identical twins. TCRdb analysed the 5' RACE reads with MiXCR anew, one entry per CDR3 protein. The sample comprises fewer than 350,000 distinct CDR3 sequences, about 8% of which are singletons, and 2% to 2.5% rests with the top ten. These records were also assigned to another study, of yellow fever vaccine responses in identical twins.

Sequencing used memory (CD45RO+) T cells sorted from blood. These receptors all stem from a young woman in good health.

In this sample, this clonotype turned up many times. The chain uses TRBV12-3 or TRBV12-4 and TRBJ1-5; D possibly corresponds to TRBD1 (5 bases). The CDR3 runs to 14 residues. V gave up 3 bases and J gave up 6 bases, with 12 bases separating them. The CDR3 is CASSLRGSAQPQHF. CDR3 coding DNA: TGTGCCAGCAGTTTGAGGGGTAGCGCTCAGCCCCAGCATTTT.

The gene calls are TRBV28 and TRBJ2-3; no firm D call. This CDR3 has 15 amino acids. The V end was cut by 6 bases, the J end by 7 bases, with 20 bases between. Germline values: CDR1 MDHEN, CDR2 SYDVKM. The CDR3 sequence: CASRLSDRSRNTQYF. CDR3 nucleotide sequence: TGTGCCAGCAGATTGTCGGACCGTTCGAGGAATACGCAGTATTTT.

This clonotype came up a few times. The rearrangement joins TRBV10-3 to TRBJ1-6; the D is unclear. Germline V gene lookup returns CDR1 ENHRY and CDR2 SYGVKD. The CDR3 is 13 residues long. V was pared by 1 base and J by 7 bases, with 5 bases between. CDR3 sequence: CAISELGNSPLHF. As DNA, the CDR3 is TGTGCCATCAGTGAGTTAGGGAATTCACCCCTCCACTTT.

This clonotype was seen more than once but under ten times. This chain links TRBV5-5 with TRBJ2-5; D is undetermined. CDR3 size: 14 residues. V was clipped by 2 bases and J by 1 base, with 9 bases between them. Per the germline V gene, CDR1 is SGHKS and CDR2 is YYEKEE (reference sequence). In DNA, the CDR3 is TGTGCCAGCAGCTTAGTTCGTACCCAAGAGACCCAGTACTTC. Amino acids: CASSLVRTQETQYF.

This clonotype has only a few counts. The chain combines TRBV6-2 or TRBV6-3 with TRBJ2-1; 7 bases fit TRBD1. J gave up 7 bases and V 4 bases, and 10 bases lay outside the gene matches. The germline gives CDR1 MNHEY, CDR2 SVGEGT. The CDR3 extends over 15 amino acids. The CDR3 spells CASSFPPGQSNEQFF. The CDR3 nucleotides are TGTGCCAGCAGTTTTCCCCCGGGACAGTCGAATGAGCAGTTCTTC.

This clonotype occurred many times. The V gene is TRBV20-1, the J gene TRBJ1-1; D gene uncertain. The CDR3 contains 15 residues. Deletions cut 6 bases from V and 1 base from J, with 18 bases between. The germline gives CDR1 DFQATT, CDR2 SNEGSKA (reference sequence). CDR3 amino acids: CSALATGIWNTEAFF. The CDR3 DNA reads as TGCAGTGCCCTGGCAACGGGGATATGGAACACTGAAGCTTTCTTT.

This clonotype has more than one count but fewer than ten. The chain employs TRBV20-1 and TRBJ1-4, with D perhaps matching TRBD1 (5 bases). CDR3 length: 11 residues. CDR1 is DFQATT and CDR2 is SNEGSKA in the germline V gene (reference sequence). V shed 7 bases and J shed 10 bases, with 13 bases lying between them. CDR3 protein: CSVSPGGKLFF. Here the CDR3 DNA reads TGCAGTGTTTCCCCGGGGGGAAAACTGTTTTTT.

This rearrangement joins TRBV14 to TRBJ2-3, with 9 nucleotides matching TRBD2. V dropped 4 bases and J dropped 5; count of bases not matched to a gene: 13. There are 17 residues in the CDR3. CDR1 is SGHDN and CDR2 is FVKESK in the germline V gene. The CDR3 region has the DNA TGTGCCAGCAGCCTCCATGCGGGGACTAGCAGGCGAGATACGCAGTATTTT. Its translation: CASSLHAGTSRRDTQYF.

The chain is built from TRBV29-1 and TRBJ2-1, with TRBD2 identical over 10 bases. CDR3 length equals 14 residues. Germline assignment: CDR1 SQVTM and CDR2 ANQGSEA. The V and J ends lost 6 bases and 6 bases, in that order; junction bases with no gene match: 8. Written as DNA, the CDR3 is TGCAGCGTGGCGGGACTAGCGTTCCCCAATGAGCAGTTCTTC. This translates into CSVAGLAFPNEQFF.

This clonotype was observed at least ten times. DNA for the CDR3: TGCAGCGTTGTGATCTATGCAAAGTCCTACAATGAGCAGTTCTTC. This encodes CSVVIYAKSYNEQFF. The chain links TRBV29-1 to TRBJ2-1; D remains unclear. CDR1 and CDR2 from the germline V gene are SQVTM and ANQGSEA. The CDR3 loop spans 15 amino acids. V lost 4 bases to trimming and J lost 1 base, with 14 bases between them.

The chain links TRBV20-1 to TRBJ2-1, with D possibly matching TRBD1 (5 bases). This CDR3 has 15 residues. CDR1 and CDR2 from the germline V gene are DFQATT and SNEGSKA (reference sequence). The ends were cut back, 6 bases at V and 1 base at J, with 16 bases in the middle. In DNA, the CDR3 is TGCAGTGCAACACCAGGGATCGGGTCCTACAATGAGCAGTTCTTC. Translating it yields CSATPGIGSYNEQFF.

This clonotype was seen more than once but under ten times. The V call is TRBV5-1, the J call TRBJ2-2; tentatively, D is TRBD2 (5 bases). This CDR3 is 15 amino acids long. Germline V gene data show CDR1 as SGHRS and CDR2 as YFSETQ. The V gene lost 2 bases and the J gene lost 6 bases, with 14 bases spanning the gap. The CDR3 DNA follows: TGCGCCAGCAGCTTAAGCGGAAATAGGGCCGGGGAGCTGTTTTTT. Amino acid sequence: CASSLSGNRAGELFF.

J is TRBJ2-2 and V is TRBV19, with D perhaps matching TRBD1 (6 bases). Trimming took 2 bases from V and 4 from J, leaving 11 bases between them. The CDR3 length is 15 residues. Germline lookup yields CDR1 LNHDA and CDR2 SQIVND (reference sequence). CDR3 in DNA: TGTGCCAGTAGTATAAGTCAGGGGTCCACCGGGGAGCTGTTTTTT. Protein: CASSISQGSTGELFF.

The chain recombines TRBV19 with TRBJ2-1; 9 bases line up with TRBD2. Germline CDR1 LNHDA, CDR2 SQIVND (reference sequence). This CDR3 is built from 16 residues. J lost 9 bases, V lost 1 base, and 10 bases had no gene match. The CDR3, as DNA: TGTGCCAGTAGTATAGTGGCGGGAGGGCCAGGGGGTGAGCAGTTCTTC. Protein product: CASSIVAGGPGGEQFF.

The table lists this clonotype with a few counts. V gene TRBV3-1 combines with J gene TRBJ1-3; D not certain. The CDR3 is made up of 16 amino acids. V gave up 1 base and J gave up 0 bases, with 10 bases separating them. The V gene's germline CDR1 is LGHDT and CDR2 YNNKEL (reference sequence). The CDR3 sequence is CASSQVATFSGNTIYF. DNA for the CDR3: TGTGCCAGCAGCCAAGTTGCGACATTCTCTGGAAACACCATATATTTT.

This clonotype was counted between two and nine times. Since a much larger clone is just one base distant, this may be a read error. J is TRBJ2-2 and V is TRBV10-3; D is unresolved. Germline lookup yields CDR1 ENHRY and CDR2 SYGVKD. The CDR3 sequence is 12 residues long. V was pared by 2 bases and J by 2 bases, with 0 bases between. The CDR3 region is CAISENTGELFF. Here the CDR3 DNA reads TGTGCCATCAGTGAGAACACCGGGGAGCTGTTTTTT.

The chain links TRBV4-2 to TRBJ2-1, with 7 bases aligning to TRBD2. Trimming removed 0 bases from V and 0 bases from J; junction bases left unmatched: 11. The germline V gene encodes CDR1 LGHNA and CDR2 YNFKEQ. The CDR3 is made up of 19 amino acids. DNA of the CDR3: TGTGCCAGCAGCCAAGAATTGGGAGGGGCTGGGAGCTCCTACAATGAGCAGTTCTTC. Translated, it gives CASSQELGGAGSSYNEQFF.